These T cell receptor beta chains were read from a single sample in a study of CD8 T cells in Susac syndrome. TCRdb called the immunoSEQ multiplex PCR reads again in MiXCR, with one record for every CDR3 protein. This sample has hundreds of thousands of distinct CDR3 sequences, with approximately 85% found just once. Sequenced input: CD8+ T cells from PBMCs. These receptors all stem from a human donor with multiple sclerosis. The CDR3 runs from the conserved cysteine through the conserved F or W. D genes are given only for firm matches. For some rows the clone size is stated as once, few or many, or as a class when expanded; others skip it.

clone_size	j_call	d_call	v_call	cdr3_nt	cdr3_aa
.	TRBJ2-7	.	TRBV28	TGTGCCAGCAGATACAACAAGGGGGAGCAGTACTTC	CASRYNKGEQYF
.	TRBJ2-7	.	TRBV11-2	TGTGCCAGCAGCTTAGAGGTCAGGACGGACTACGAGCAGTACTTC	CASSLEVRTDYEQYF
.	TRBJ1-1	.	TRBV6-6	TGTGCCAGCAGTTACACAGGGTCCACTGAAGCTTTCTTT	CASSYTGSTEAFF
.	TRBJ2-2	TRBD1	TRBV27	TGTGCCAGCAAAACCTGGCAGGGGGTCACCGGGGAGCTGTTTTTT	CASKTWQGVTGELFF
.	TRBJ2-7	.	TRBV27	TGTGCCAGCAGTTTAAAAGGAGGAAGCGGCTACGAGCAGTACTTC	CASSLKGGSGYEQYF
.	TRBJ2-7	.	TRBV12-3/TRBV12-4	TGTGCCAGCAGTTTTCGTATGCTACCCTACGAGCAGTACTTC	CASSFRMLPYEQYF
.	TRBJ2-3	.	TRBV20-1	TGCAGTGCTAGAGGGCCACTAGCAGACAGCACAGATACGCAGTATTTT	CSARGPLADSTDTQYF
.	TRBJ2-1	.	TRBV20-1	TGCAGTGAAGGGGTCGACCTACGGTTCAACAATGAGCAGTTCTTC	CSEGVDLRFNNEQFF
.	TRBJ2-1	.	TRBV9	TGTGCCAGCAGCGTGACTGCAATAGCGGTCGGTTACAATGAGCAGTTCTTC	CASSVTAIAVGYNEQFF
.	TRBJ1-5	.	TRBV10-3	TGTGCCATCAGTGACCCGCCCAGGGGAGGTCAGCCCCAGCATTTT	CAISDPPRGGQPQHF
.	TRBJ1-5	.	TRBV21-1	TGTGCCAGCAGCCCCGTAGGGGCTCAGCCCCAGCATTTT	CASSPVGAQPQHF
.	TRBJ2-1	TRBD2	TRBV7-2	TGTGCCAGCACGCGTCGGGCCGCGGGGGACTTGAGCTCCTACAATGAGCAGTTCTTC	CASTRRAAGDLSSYNEQFF
.	TRBJ1-1	.	TRBV6-5	TGTGCCAGCAGTTACTCGGCGAGCCTACAAGGGGATGCTTTCTTT	CASSYSASLQGDAFF
.	TRBJ1-2	.	TRBV19	TGTGCCTCTCTAGCATTGACAGCCGCTAACTATGGCTACACCTTC	CASLALTAANYGYTF
.	TRBJ2-5	.	TRBV4-3	TGCGCCAGCAGCCAAGCCTGGACTGACCAAGAGACCCAGTACTTC	CASSQAWTDQETQYF
.	TRBJ2-3	.	TRBV18	TGTGCCAGCTCACCTCCCAACGTTGATAGCACAGATACGCAGTATTTT	CASSPPNVDSTDTQYF
.	TRBJ1-1	.	TRBV19	TGTGCCAGTAGTATAACCCCTACTGAAGCTTTCTTT	CASSITPTEAFF
once	TRBJ2-7	TRBD2	TRBV20-1	TGCAGTGCTAGAGACTTCCCCGGGACTAGCGGGATGTACGAGCAGTACTTC	CSARDFPGTSGMYEQYF
.	TRBJ1-2	.	TRBV7-2	TGTGCCAGCAGGCCGGACAGCCTTGGCTACACCTTC	CASRPDSLGYTF
.	TRBJ2-7	.	TRBV12-3/TRBV12-4	TGTGCCAGCAGTTTTTCGGAGGCTCCCTACGAGCAGTACTTC	CASSFSEAPYEQYF
few	TRBJ2-7	.	TRBV7-3	TGTGCCAGCAGCTTATCCGGCGGGAAGTACGAGCAGTACTTC	CASSLSGGKYEQYF
.	TRBJ1-4	.	TRBV6-1	TGTGCCAGCAGTGAAGGGAGAGCAACTAATGAAAAACTGTTTTTT	CASSEGRATNEKLFF